This paragraph covers one T cell receptor (beta chain) sequence. Its antigen is not known. Profiled with immunoSEQ multiplex PCR; TCRdb holds only in-frame clones, not every one. The sample lists 60,000 to 85,000 clones; 84% were seen once. The data were taken from a study of OX40 agonist ivuxolimab in advanced cancers. CDR3 length equals 16 residues. V gave up 0 bases and J gave up 1 base, with 15 bases separating them. Germline CDR1 and CDR2: GTSNPN and SVGIG (reference sequence). Study observations and caveats: Clonal expansion was seen in CD4+ and CD8+ blood T cells by week 6 at 0.1 to 3.0 mg/kg.

The sequences come from CD4+ or CD8+ T cells sorted from blood, collected in a trial of the OX40 agonist ivuxolimab. The source of this sequence is an adult with an advanced solid tumor such as melanoma, head and neck, liver or kidney cancer. The rearrangement joins TRBV30 to TRBJ1-1, with D tentatively TRBD1 (5 bases). CDR3 coding DNA: TGTGCCTGGAGTGTACCGGCCAAGGGGCGGAACACTGAAGCTTTCTTT. Protein sequence: CAWSVPAKGRNTEAFF.